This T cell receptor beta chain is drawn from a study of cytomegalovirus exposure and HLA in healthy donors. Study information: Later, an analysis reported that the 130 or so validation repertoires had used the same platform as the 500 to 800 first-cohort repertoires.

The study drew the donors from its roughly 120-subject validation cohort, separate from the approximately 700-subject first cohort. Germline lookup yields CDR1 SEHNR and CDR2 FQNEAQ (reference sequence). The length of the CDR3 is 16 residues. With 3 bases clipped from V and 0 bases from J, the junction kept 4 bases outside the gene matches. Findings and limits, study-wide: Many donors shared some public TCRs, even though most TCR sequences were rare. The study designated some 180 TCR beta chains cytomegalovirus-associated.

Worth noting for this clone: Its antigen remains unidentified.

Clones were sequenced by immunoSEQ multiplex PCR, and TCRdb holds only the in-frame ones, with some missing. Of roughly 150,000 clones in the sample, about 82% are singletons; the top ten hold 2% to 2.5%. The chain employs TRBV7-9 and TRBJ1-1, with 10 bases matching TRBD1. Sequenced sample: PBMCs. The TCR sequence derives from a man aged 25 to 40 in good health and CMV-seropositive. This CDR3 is CASSFDRGRVNTEAFF. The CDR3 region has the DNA TGTGCCAGCAGCTTCGACAGGGGGCGAGTGAACACTGAAGCTTTCTTT.